The source of this T cell receptor (beta chain) is a study of technical replicates of blood from several donors. The V gene lost 5 bases and the J gene lost 2 bases, with 15 bases spanning the gap. CDR1 MNHEY and CDR2 SVGAGI come from the germline V gene. CDR3 length equals 15 residues. Clones were read by immunoSEQ multiplex PCR, and TCRdb kept only the in-frame ones, dropping some. The sample lists 70,000 or so clones; around 92% were seen once. The chain employs TRBV6-5 and TRBJ1-1; tentative D call: TRBD1 (6 bases). Material for sequencing was T cells isolated from PBMCs. This clonotype was obtained from a human donor in good health. Some clones in this sample may be carry-over from other donors' samples. The CDR3 nucleotides read TGTGCCAGCAGTACACAGGGCGTCCTCAACACTGAAGCTTTCTTT. It translates to CASSTQGVLNTEAFF.